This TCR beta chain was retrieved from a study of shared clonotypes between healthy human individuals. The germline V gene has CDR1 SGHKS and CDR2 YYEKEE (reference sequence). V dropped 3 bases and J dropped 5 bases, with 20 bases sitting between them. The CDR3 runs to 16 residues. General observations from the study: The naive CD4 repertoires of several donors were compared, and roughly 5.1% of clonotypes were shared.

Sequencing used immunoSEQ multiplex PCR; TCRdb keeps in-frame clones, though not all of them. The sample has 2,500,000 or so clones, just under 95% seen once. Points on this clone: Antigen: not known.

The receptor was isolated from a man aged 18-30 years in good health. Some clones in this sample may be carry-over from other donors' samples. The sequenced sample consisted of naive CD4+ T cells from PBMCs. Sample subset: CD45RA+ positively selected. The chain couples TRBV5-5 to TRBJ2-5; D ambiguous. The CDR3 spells CASSSVVRLPGETQYF. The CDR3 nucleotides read TGTGCCAGCAGCTCTGTAGTGCGGCTACCCGGGGAGACCCAGTACTTC. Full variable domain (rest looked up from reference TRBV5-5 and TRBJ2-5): DAGVTQSPTHLIKTRGQQVTLRCSPISGHKSVSWYQQVLGQGPQFIFQYYEKEERGRGNFPDRFSARQFPNYSSELNVNALLLGDSALYLCASSSVVRLPGETQYFGPGTRLLVL.